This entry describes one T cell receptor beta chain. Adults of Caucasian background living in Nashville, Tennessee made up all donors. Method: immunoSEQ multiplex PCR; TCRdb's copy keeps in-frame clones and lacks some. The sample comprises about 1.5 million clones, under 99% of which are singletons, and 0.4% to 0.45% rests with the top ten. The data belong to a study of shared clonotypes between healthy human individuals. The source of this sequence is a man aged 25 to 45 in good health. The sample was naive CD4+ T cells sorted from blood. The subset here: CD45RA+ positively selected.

The CDR3 nucleotides are TGTGCCAGCAGCTCAACAGGGTTGCAGCCCCAGCATTTT. Translation: CASSSTGLQPQHF. This chain connects TRBV27 to TRBJ1-5; tentative D call: TRBD1 (6 bases). Trimming took off 6 bases at V and 7 bases at J, with 13 bases between the two ends. The germline V gene has CDR1 MNHEY and CDR2 SMNVEV (reference sequence). CDR3 size: 13 residues.